A single sample is the source of the 3 T cell receptor beta chains below, sequenced in a study of CD8 T cells in ankylosing spondylitis. One entry per CDR3 protein results from TCRdb running MiXCR on the 5' RACE reads. The sample lists fewer than 500,000 distinct CDR3 sequences, 25% to 30% occurring once. Their target antigens are unknown. Study outcomes and limitations: Typical of ankylosing spondylitis blood, it appeared, was a TCR beta motif of several highly homologous variants.

The sample was blood, either unsorted or a sorted T cell fraction (not recorded which). These receptors all come from a male donor with ankylosing spondylitis.

The chain employs TRBV15 and TRBJ1-1, with unresolved D. CDR3 length: 15 residues. Trimming stripped 0 bases from V and 1 base from J, with 9 bases between. Germline-derived CDR1 and CDR2 are LNHNV and YYDKDF (reference sequence). CDR3 loop: CATSREARRNTEAFF. In nucleotides, the CDR3 is TGTGCCACCAGCAGAGAGGCCAGACGGAACACTGAAGCTTTCTTT. The full variable domain, in which reference TRBV15 and TRBJ1-1 provide the parts outside the CDR3, is DAMVIQNPRYQVTQFGKPVTLSCSQTLNHNVMYWYQQKSSQAPKLLFHYYDKDFNNEADTPDNFQSRRPNTSFCFLDIRSPGLGDTAMYLCATSREARRNTEAFFGQGTRLTVV.

The V call is TRBV24-1, the J call TRBJ1-1; 7 bases agree with TRBD1. This CDR3 is built from 15 residues. Germline CDR1 reads KGHDR; CDR2 reads SFDVKD. V shed 6 bases and J 1 base; nucleotides not matched to a gene: 7. CDR3 DNA: TGTGCCACCAGTCCAGGGGGACAGCAGAACACTGAAGCTTTCTTT. Protein sequence: CATSPGGQQNTEAFF.

This clonotype was seen at least ten times. The CDR3 region has the DNA TGTGCCAGCAGCTTAGATGCGGGGACAGGCCCTTATGGCTACACCTTC. Protein: CASSLDAGTGPYGYTF. The chain is built from TRBV11-2 and TRBJ1-2; 8 positions agree with TRBD1. Losses at the gene ends were 0 bases for V and 5 bases for J; bases not matched to a gene: 8. The CDR3 totals 16 residues. Germline V gene sequence: CDR1 SGHAT, CDR2 FQNNGV.